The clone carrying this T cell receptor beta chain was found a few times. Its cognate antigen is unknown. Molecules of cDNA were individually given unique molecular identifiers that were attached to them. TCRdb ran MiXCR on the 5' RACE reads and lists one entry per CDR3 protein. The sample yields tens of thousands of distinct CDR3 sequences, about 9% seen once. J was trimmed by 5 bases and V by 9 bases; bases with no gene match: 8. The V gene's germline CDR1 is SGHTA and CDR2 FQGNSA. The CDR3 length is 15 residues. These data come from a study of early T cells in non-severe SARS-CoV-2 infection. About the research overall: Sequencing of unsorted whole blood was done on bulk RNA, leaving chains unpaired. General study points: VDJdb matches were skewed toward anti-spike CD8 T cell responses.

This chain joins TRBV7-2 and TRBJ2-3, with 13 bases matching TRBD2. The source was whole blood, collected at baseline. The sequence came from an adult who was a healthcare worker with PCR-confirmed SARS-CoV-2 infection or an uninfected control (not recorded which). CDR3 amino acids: CASQLAGGVGDTQYF. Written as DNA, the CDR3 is TGTGCCAGTCAACTAGCGGGAGGGGTTGGAGATACGCAGTATTTT.